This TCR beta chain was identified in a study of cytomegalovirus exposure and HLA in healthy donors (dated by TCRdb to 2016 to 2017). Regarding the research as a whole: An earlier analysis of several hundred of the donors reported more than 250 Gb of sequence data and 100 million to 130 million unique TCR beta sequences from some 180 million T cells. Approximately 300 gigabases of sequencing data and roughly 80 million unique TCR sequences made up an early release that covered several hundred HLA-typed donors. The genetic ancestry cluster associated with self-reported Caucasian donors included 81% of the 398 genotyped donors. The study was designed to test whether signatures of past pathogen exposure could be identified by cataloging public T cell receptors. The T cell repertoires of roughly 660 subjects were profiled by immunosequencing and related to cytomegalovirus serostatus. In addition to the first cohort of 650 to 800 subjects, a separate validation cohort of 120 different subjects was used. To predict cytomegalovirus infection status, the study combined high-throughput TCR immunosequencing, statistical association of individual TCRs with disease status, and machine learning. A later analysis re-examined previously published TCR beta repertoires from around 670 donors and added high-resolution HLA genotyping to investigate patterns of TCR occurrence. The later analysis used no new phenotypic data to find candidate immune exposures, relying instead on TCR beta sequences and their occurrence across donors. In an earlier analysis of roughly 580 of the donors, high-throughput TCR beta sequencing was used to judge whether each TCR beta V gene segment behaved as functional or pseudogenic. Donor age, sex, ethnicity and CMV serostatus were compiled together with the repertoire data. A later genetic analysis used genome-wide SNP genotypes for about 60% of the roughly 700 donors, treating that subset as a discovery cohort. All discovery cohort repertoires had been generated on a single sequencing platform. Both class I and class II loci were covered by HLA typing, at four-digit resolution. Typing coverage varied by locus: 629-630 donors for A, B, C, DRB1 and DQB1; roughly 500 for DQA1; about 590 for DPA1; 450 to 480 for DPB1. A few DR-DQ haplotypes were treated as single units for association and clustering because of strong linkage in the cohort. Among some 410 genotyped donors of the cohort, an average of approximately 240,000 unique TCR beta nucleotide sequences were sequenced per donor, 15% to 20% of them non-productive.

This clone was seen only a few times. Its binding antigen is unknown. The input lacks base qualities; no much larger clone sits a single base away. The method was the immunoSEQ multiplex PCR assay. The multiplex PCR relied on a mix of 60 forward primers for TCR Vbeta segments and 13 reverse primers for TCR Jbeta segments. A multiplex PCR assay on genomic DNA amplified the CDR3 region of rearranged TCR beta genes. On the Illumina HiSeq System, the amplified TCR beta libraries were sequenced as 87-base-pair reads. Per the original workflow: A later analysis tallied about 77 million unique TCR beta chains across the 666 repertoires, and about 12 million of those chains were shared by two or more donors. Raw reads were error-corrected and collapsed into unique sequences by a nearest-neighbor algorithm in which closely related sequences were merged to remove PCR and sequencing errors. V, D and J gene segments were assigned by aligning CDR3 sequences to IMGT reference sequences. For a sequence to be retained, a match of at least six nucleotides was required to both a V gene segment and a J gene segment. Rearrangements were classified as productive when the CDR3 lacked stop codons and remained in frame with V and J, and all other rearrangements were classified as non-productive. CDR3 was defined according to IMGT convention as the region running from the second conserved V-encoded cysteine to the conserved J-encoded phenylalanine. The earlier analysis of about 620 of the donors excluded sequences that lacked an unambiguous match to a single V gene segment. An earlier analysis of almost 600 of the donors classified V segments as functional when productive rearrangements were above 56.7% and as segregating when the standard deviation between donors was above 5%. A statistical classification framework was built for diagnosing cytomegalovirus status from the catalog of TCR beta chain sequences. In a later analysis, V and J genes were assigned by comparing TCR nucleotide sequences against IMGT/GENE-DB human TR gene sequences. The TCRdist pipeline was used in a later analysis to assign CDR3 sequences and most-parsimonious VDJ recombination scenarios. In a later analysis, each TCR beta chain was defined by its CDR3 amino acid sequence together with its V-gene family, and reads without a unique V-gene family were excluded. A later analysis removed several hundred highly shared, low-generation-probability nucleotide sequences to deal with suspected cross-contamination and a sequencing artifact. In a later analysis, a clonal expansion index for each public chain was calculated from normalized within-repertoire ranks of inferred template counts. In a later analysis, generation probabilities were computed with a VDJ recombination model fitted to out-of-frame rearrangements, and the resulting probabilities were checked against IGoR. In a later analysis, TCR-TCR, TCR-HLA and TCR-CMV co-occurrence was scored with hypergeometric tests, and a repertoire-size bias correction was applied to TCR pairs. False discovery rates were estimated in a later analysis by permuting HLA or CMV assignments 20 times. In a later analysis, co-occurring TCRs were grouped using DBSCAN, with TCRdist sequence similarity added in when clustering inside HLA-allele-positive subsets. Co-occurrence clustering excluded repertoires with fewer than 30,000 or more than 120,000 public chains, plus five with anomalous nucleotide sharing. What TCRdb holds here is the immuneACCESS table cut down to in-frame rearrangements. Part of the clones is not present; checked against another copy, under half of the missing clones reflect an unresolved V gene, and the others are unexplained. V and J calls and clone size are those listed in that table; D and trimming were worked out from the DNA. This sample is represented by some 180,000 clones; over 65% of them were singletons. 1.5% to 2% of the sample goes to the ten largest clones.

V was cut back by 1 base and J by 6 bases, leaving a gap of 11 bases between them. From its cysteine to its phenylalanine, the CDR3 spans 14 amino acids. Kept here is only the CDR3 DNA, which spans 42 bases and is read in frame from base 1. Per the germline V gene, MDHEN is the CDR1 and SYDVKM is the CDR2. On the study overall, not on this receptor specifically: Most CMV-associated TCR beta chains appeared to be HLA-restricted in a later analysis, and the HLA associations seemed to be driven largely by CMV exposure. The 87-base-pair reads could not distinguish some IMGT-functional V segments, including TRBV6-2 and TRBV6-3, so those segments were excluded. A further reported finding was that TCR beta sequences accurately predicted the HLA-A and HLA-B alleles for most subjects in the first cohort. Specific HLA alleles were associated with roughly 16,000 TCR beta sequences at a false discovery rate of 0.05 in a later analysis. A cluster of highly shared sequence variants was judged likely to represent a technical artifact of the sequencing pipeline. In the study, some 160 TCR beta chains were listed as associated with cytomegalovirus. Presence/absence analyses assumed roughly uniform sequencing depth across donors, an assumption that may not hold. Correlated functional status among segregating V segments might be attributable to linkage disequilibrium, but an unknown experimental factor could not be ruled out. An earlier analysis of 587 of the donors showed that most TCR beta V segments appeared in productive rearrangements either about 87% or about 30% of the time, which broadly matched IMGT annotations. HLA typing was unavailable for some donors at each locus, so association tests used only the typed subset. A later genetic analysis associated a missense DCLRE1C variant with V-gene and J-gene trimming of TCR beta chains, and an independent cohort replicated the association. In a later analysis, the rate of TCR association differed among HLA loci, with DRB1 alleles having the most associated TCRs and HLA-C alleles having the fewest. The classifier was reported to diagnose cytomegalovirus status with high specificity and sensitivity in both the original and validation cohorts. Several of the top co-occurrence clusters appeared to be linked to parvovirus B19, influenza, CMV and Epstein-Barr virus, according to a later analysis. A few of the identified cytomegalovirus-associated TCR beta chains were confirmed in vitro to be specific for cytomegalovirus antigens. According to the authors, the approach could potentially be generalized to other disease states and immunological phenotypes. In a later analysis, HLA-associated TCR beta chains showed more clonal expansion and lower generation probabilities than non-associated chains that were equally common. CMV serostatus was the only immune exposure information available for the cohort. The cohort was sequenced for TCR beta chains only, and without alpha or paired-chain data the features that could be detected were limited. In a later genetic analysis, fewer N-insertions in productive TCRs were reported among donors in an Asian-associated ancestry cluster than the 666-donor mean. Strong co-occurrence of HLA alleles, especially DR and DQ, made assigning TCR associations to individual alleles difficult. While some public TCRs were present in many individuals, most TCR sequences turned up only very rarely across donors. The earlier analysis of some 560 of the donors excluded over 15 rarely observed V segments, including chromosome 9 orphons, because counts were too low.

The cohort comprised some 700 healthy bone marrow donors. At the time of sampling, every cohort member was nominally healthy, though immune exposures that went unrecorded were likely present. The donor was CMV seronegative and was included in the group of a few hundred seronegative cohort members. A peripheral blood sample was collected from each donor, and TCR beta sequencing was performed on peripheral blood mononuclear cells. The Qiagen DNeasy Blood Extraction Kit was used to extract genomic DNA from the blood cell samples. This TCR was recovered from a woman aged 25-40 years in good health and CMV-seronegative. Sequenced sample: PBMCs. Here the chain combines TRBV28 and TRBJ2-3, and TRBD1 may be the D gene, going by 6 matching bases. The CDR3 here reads CASSLFAGDDTQYF. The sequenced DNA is TGTGCCAGCAGTTTATTCGCAGGGGACGATACGCAGTATTTT.